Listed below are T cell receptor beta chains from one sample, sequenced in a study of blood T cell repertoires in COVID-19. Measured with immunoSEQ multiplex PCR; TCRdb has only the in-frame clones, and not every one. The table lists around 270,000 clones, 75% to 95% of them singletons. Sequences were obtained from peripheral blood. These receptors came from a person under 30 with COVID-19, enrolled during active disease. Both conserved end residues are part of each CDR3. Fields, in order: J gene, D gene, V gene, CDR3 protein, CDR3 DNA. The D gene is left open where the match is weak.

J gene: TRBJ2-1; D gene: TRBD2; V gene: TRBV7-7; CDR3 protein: CASSLLGGDGQFF; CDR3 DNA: TGTGCTAGCAGCTTATTGGGGGGGGATGGGCAGTTCTTC
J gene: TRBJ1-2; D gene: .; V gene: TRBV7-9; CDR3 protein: CASSGPLGQGDGGYTF; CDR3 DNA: TGTGCCAGCAGCGGCCCGCTGGGGCAGGGCGACGGTGGCTACACCTTC
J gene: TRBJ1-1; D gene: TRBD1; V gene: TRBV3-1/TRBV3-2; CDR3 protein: CASREQGGDTEAFF; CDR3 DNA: TGTGCCAGCAGGGAACAGGGGGGGGACACTGAAGCTTTCTTT
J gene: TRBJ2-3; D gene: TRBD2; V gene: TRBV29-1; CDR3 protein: CSVDLAGGEDTQYF; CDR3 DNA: TGCAGCGTTGACCTAGCGGGAGGTGAGGATACGCAGTATTTT
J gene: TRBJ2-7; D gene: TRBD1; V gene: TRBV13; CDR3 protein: CASSLGTAPYEQYF; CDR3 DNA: TGTGCCAGCAGTTTAGGGACAGCGCCCTACGAGCAGTACTTC
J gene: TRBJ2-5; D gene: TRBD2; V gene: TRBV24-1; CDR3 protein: CATQAGGRSETQYF; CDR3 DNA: TGTGCCACCCAAGCGGGGGGCAGGTCGGAGACCCAGTACTTC
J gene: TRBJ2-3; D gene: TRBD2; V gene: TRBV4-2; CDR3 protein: CASSQDLTSGSFSTDTQYF; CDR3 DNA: TGTGCCAGCAGCCAAGATCTAACTAGCGGGAGCTTCAGCACAGATACGCAGTATTTT
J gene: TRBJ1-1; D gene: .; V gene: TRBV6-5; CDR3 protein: CASSYGGEAFF; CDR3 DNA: TGTGCCAGCAGTTACGGGGGGGAAGCTTTCTTT
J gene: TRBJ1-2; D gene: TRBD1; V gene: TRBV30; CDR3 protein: CAWSVLGQGWGGYTF; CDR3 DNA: TGTGCCTGGAGTGTACTGGGACAGGGATGGGGAGGCTACACCTTC
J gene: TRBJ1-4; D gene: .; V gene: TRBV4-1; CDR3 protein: CASSQEEVLGKLFF; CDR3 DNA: TGCGCCAGCAGCCAAGAGGAGGTTCTGGGAAAACTGTTTTTT